A selection of T cell receptor beta chains follows, all from one sample in a study of beta chain features in type 1 diabetes. Sequencing was performed with immunoSEQ multiplex PCR; in TCRdb, only in-frame clones are kept and a portion is missing. The sample includes about 360,000 clones, around 12% seen only once; the top ten take approximately 0.01%. The sequencing input was naive CD4+ T cells from blood. Receptor source: a woman younger than 35 with type 1 diabetes. CDR3s include the opening cysteine and the closing phenylalanine or tryptophan. A D gene is named only where the DNA matches it firmly. For some rows the clone size is stated as once, few or many, or as a class when expanded; others skip it.

CDR3	DNA	D	J	size	V
CASSLGYMEGEQFF	TGTGCCAGCAGCTTAGGGTACATGGAGGGTGAGCAGTTCTTC	-	TRBJ2-1	-	TRBV7-2
CASRGLMYTEAFF	TGTGCCAGTAGGGGCTTAATGTACACTGAAGCTTTCTTT	-	TRBJ1-1	-	TRBV19
CASSHSAGSYEQYF	TGTGCCAGCAGCCATTCGGCAGGGTCCTACGAGCAGTACTTC	-	TRBJ2-7	few	TRBV14
CASSLDINYGYTF	TGTGCCAGCAGTTTAGACATCAACTATGGCTACACCTTC	-	TRBJ1-2	few	TRBV11-2
CASSPDTGKGYGYTF	TGTGCCAGCAGCCCAGATACAGGGAAGGGCTATGGCTACACCTTC	-	TRBJ1-2	-	TRBV9
CASSIRQGGTEAFF	TGTGCCAGTAGTATCCGACAGGGTGGCACTGAAGCTTTCTTT	TRBD1	TRBJ1-1	few	TRBV19
CASSQDSLPYEQYF	TGCGCCAGCAGCCAAGACAGTCTCCCCTACGAGCAGTACTTC	-	TRBJ2-7	-	TRBV4-3
CASSPDTYEQYF	TGTGCCAGCAGCCCAGACACCTACGAGCAGTACTTC	-	TRBJ2-7	few	TRBV7-6
CASSLGPSGSSYEQYF	TGCGCCAGCAGCTTGGGCCCTAGCGGGAGCTCCTACGAGCAGTACTTC	TRBD2	TRBJ2-7	-	TRBV5-1
CASSRGYAYEQYF	TGTGCCAGCAGTCGGGGGTATGCCTACGAGCAGTACTTC	-	TRBJ2-7	few	TRBV27
CASSPGGKSVGFF	TGCGCCAGCAGCCCGGGGGGCAAGTCGGTTGGGTTCTTT	-	TRBJ1-1	few	TRBV5-1
CASSLGGTANTGELFF	TGTGCCAGCAGCTTAGGGGGAACAGCGAACACCGGGGAGCTGTTTTTT	-	TRBJ2-2	-	TRBV5-4
CASSLWTGGTGELFF	TGCGCCAGCAGCCTGTGGACAGGGGGCACCGGGGAGCTGTTTTTT	TRBD1	TRBJ2-2	-	TRBV5-1
CASGSGSIGNEQFF	TGTGCCAGCGGTAGCGGGAGTATCGGCAATGAGCAGTTCTTC	TRBD2	TRBJ2-1	-	TRBV6-6
CASSVGTGSYEQYF	TGTGCCAGTAGTGTCGGTACGGGGAGCTACGAGCAGTACTTC	-	TRBJ2-7	-	TRBV19
CASSQDIGGVFREQYF	TGCGCCAGCAGCCAAGATATAGGGGGCGTCTTTCGCGAGCAGTACTTC	TRBD1	TRBJ2-7	-	TRBV4-3
CASSLVGQGARAFF	TGTGCCAGCAGCTTGGTGGGACAGGGGGCGAGAGCTTTCTTT	TRBD1	TRBJ1-1	few	TRBV5-4
CASSLLGAADEQYF	TGCGCCAGCAGCCTACTTGGGGCCGCGGACGAGCAGTACTTC	-	TRBJ2-7	-	TRBV5-1
CASSQEPAGEIYEQYF	TGCGCCAGCAGCCAAGAACCAGCGGGAGAAATCTACGAGCAGTACTTC	TRBD2	TRBJ2-7	few	TRBV4-3
CASSWKTAGRSNQPQHF	TGTGCCAGCAGCTGGAAGACGGCGGGGAGGAGCAATCAGCCCCAGCATTTT	-	TRBJ1-5	-	TRBV4-2
CASSPTTGLYSNQPQHF	TGTGCCAGCAGTCCCACGACAGGTCTTTATAGCAATCAGCCCCAGCATTTT	-	TRBJ1-5	-	TRBV28
CSSGAGTDPTDTQYF	TGCAGCAGCGGCGCAGGTACCGACCCCACAGATACGCAGTATTTT	-	TRBJ2-3	few	TRBV29-1
CASSPQGSYGYTF	TGTGCCAGCAGCCCACAGGGGTCGTATGGCTACACCTTC	TRBD1	TRBJ1-2	few	TRBV7-9
CASSPGKPGQGDYTF	TGTGCCAGCAGCCCGGGGAAACCGGGACAGGGGGACTACACCTTC	TRBD1	TRBJ1-2	few	TRBV14
CASSPIAGSSNEKLFF	TGTGCCAGCTCACCAATCGCCGGGTCGTCGAACGAAAAACTGTTTTTT	-	TRBJ1-4	-	TRBV18
CASSSGQLNEKLFF	TGTGCCAGCAGTTCCGGACAGCTTAATGAAAAACTGTTTTTT	-	TRBJ1-4	-	TRBV28
CSVEPRLARNTQYF	TGCAGCGTTGAACCCCGACTAGCTCGAAATACGCAGTATTTT	TRBD2	TRBJ2-3	-	TRBV29-1
CASSDGGGPTPEQYF	TGTGCCAGCAGTGATGGGGGAGGGCCTACGCCCGAGCAGTACTTC	TRBD2	TRBJ2-7	few	TRBV6-1
CASSLDGSYEQYF	TGTGCCAGCAGCTTAGACGGGTCATACGAGCAGTACTTC	-	TRBJ2-7	-	TRBV7-2
CASGPCPTGPYTF	TGTGCCAGCGGGCCCTGTCCGACAGGGCCCTACACCTTC	-	TRBJ1-2	few	TRBV21-1
CAASPGTVNTEAFF	TGTGCCGCGTCCCCCGGGACAGTGAACACTGAAGCTTTCTTT	TRBD1	TRBJ1-1	few	TRBV28
CASSQTGKGTYNEQFF	TGTGCCAGCAGCCAAACAGGGAAGGGGACCTACAATGAGCAGTTCTTC	-	TRBJ2-1	few	TRBV5-4
CASSQPRDRLNTQYF	TGCGCCAGCAGCCAACCCCGGGACAGGCTAAATACGCAGTATTTT	TRBD1	TRBJ2-3	-	TRBV4-1
CASSLASGTDTQYF	TGCGCCAGCAGCTTGGCTAGCGGCACAGATACGCAGTATTTT	-	TRBJ2-3	-	TRBV5-1
CASSTVKGQGRETQYF	TGCGCCAGCAGTACTGTAAAGGGGCAGGGAAGAGAGACCCAGTACTTC	-	TRBJ2-5	-	TRBV4-1
CASSLVSAGELFF	TGTGCCAGCAGCTTAGTTTCGGCCGGGGAGCTGTTTTTT	-	TRBJ2-2	-	TRBV7-8
CASSPYRGPEYNEQFF	TGTGCCAGCAGCCCATATAGGGGGCCAGAATACAATGAGCAGTTCTTC	TRBD1	TRBJ2-1	-	TRBV7-9
CASSLGVGETQYF	TGCGCCAGCAGCTTGGGGGTCGGGGAGACCCAGTACTTC	-	TRBJ2-5	-	TRBV5-1
CAISREQFF	TGTGCCATCAGCAGGGAGCAGTTCTTC	-	TRBJ2-1	-	TRBV6-6
CASSIDYSYNEQFF	TGTGCCAGTAGTATAGACTACTCCTACAATGAGCAGTTCTTC	-	TRBJ2-1	-	TRBV19
CASSLPTDTYTEAFF	TGTGCCAGCAGTTTGCCGACAGACACTTACACTGAAGCTTTCTTT	-	TRBJ1-1	-	TRBV28
CASGTREDIQYF	TGTGCCAGTGGAACCAGGGAGGACATTCAGTACTTC	-	TRBJ2-4	few	TRBV19
CAGKPTGRGNQPQHF	TGTGCCGGAAAACCTACTGGGAGAGGCAATCAGCCCCAGCATTTT	-	TRBJ1-5	few	TRBV28
CASSYSMSSGANVLTF	TGTGCCAGCAGTTACTCAATGAGCTCTGGGGCCAACGTCCTGACTTTC	-	TRBJ2-6	-	TRBV6-6
CASSPPGRGNQPQHF	TGTGCCAGCTCACCACCAGGTCGAGGTAATCAGCCCCAGCATTTT	-	TRBJ1-5	-	TRBV18
CASRRGLAVGETQYF	TGTGCCAGCAGGAGGGGGCTAGCTGTCGGGGAGACCCAGTACTTC	TRBD1	TRBJ2-5	-	TRBV2